These 10 T cell receptor beta chains were all obtained from the same sample, sequenced in a study of blood T cell repertoires in COVID-19. Profiling relied on immunoSEQ multiplex PCR, and the TCRdb table lists in-frame clones only, not all of them. Of tens of thousands of clones in the sample, approximately 80% were seen once. Input material: peripheral blood. These receptors all come from a man aged 55-75 years with acute or convalescent COVID-19.

CDR3: CASSVTSDGTGELFF. The CDR3, as DNA: TGTGCCAGCAGCGTAACTAGCGACGGCACCGGGGAGCTGTTTTTT. The J gene is TRBJ2-2, the V gene TRBV9, with 7 bases identical to TRBD2. Germline V lookup: CDR1 SGDLS, CDR2 YYNGEE. The CDR3 totals 15 residues. The V gene end was trimmed by 1 base and the J gene end by 4 bases; junction bases not matched to a gene: 4.

This clone was seen once. The chain links TRBV6-2 or TRBV6-3 to TRBJ2-1, with 8 bases lining up with TRBD2. There are 17 residues in the CDR3. In germline, CDR1 is MNHEY, CDR2 SVGEGT. The junction had 6 bases not matched to a gene; V was cut back by 2 bases and J by 0 bases. DNA of the CDR3: TGTGCCAGCAGTTACGATCTTAGCGGGGCCTCCTACAATGAGCAGTTCTTC. Translating it yields CASSYDLSGASYNEQFF.

The chain recombines TRBV28 with TRBJ2-7, with D perhaps TRBD2 (7 bases). Per germline, CDR1 MDHEN and CDR2 SYDVKM. V lost 5 bases to trimming and J lost 0 bases, with 17 bases between them. The CDR3 covers 16 residues. CDR3 residues: CASSALGGPPSYEQYF. The CDR3 DNA follows: TGTGCCAGCAGTGCGTTGGGGGGGCCTCCCTCCTACGAGCAGTACTTC.

This clone was detected a few times. The V gene is TRBV7-3, the J gene TRBJ2-3; a possible D gene is TRBD2 (5 bases). In germline, CDR1 is SGHTA, CDR2 FQGTGA. V was cut by 0 bases and J by 6 bases, with 13 bases left in between. This CDR3 spans 15 amino acids. The CDR3 loop reads CASSLTPPGSDTQYF. The CDR3 DNA sequence: TGTGCCAGCAGCTTAACACCCCCGGGGTCGGATACGCAGTATTTT.

V and J are TRBV28 and TRBJ2-1; 8 nucleotides align to TRBD2. V gave up 5 bases and J gave up 5 bases; unmatched junction bases: 8. Germline CDR1 MDHEN, CDR2 SYDVKM. The CDR3 sequence is 15 residues long. The DNA of the CDR3 is TGTGCCAGCAGTCTCGGGGGGGCCTCTCACAATGAGCAGTTCTTC. Encoded protein: CASSLGGASHNEQFF.

The CDR3 loop reads CASSLEFSAGREKLFF. The CDR3 DNA reads TGCGCCAGCAGCTTGGAGTTTTCGGCAGGGCGGGAAAAACTGTTTTTT. This chain links TRBV5-1 with TRBJ1-4; possibly TRBD1 for D (5 bases). The CDR3 sequence is 16 residues long. V was shortened by 0 bases and J by 8 bases, with 17 bases between the two germline ends. Germline CDR1 is SGHRS and CDR2 is YFSETQ.

The CDR3 spells CASSFPDRAGYTF. As DNA, the CDR3 is TGTGCCAGCAGCTTCCCGGACAGGGCTGGCTACACCTTC. The V gene is TRBV7-9, the J gene TRBJ1-2; 8 nucleotides line up with TRBD1. CDR1 and CDR2 from the germline V gene are SEHNR and FQNEAQ (reference sequence). The junction had 4 bases not matched to a gene; V was cut back by 3 bases and J by 7 bases. The CDR3 consists of 13 residues.

The J gene is TRBJ1-1, the V gene TRBV3-1 (or the pseudogene TRBV3-2); D remains ambiguous. V dropped 1 base and J dropped 7 bases, with 7 bases sitting between them. The CDR3 runs to 12 residues. Germline loops: CDR1 LGHDT, CDR2 YNNKEL (reference sequence). The DNA of the CDR3 is TGTGCCAGCAGCCAAGGCGGAAGTGAAGCTTTCTTT. This translates into CASSQGGSEAFF.

The chain combines TRBV6-5 with TRBJ1-2; D is uncertain. Trimming pared 5 bases from V and 3 bases from J, leaving 7 bases between. Germline V CDR1 and CDR2: MNHEY, SVGAGI. This CDR3 contains 12 residues. The CDR3 DNA follows: TGTGCCAGCAGTCCAGGTTACTATGGCTACACCTTC. Translation: CASSPGYYGYTF.

This clone was observed a few times. CDR3 DNA sequence: TGTGCCAGCAGCCCAGAGGGAGGATCGAACACCGGGGAGCTGTTTTTT. This codes for CASSPEGGSNTGELFF. The chain couples TRBV7-6 to TRBJ2-2; D might be TRBD2 (6 bases). Germline V gene data show CDR1 as SGHVS and CDR2 as FNYEAQ. V gave up 5 bases and J gave up 0 bases, with 13 bases separating them. There are 16 residues in the CDR3.